Reported below is one TCR beta chain. Which antigen it targets is not known. The sample holds no much larger clone one base away, and base qualities are not on file. The sample is drawn from a study of neoadjuvant anti-PD-1 for oral cavity cancer (dated by TCRdb to the early 2020s). Broadly, across the study: Before undergoing curative-intent surgical resection, most patients got three to four biweekly nivolumab doses at 3 mg/kg. Patients who did not progress were given a fourth nivolumab dose at about day 43 and had definitive surgical resection on days 50-56. Patients with complete response, partial response or stable disease by RECIST 1.1 were defined as responders, whereas patients with progression were defined as non-responders. There were some 13 patients in the parent correlative cohort, and the response rate was 30% to 35%.

Sample time point, as interpreted from the label and publication: before neoadjuvant nivolumab. Patients were newly diagnosed with stage II-IVA oral cavity squamous cell carcinoma and had received no prior systemic or radiation treatment. The cohort consisted of patients with HPV-negative, locally advanced oral cavity squamous cell carcinoma. Peripheral blood mononuclear cells were analyzed directly, without maintenance or expansion in culture. Samples came from a longitudinal correlative study of a single-arm phase II trial of neoadjuvant nivolumab in oral cavity squamous cell carcinoma. Genomic DNA-based TCRbeta sequencing was performed on subject-matched pre- and post-treatment PBMCs and tumors from three responders and three non-responders. Peripheral blood mononuclear cells were collected before nivolumab treatment and were collected again after treatment, at the time of surgery. The Maxwell RSC DNA from Cells kit was used to extract genomic DNA from PBMCs.

For deep sequencing, each PBMC sample was run in six replicates, with libraries mostly built from 400 to 500 ng of input genomic DNA. TCRbeta libraries were prepared with the immunoSEQ hsTCRbeta kit according to the manufacturer's instructions. The completed libraries were mixed into a single pool at 3 nM, then sequenced with an Illumina NovaSeq 6000 S4 flow cell. The paper's data handling went like this. Raw data preprocessing and quality control were performed with the immunoSEQ Analyzer. The analysis was restricted to productive rearrangements, with each unique CDR3 amino acid sequence defining a clonotype. Repertoire clonality was estimated as the Gini-Simpson index, computed with the R package tcR. Gini indices were compared with Student's t test, and associations with tumor size change were assessed by Pearson correlation. In TCRdb, the immuneACCESS table is reduced to in-frame sequences with V and J assigned. These tables do not hold every clone; where another copy was compared, an unresolved V gene accounts for under half, and the others remain unexplained. The V and J calls and clone size are taken from that table; D and trimming were inferred from the DNA. The sample records approximately 74,000 clones, under 85% of which are singletons. The ten top clones hold over 3% of the sample.

The germline V gene provides CDR1 MNHEY and CDR2 SVGAGI. The CDR3 starts with the cysteine, ends with the phenylalanine, and has 15 residues. Just CDR3 DNA is preserved here, 45 bases in frame from base 1. V drops 8 bases and J drops 1 base, leaving 18 bases in between. The research as a whole found: Higher pretreatment blood TCRbeta clonality and lower post-treatment tumor TCRbeta clonality were correlated with higher pretreatment blood Treg/Th17 ratios. Only a few patients per response group were included in the TCR analyses, and the authors called for validation in larger cohorts. After neoadjuvant nivolumab, T cell clonality (Gini index) in PBMCs was significantly higher in non-responders than in responders.

The chain is encoded by TRBV6-5 joined to TRBJ2-7; the D gene is unclear. Source: PBMCs, taken before nivolumab (anti-PD-1) treatment. The source is a person aged 40 to 85 with oral cavity squamous cell carcinoma. This receptor has the CDR3 CASRPENLLSYEQYF. The base sequence is TGTGCCAGCCGGCCGGAGAACCTTCTGTCCTACGAGCAGTACTTC.